A single T cell receptor (beta chain) is shown here with its context. Its antigen is unknown. These data are taken from a study of cytomegalovirus exposure and HLA in healthy donors. Germline V gene sequence: CDR1 MDHEN, CDR2 SYDVKM. This CDR3 is built from 14 residues. Trimming took 1 base from V and 3 from J, leaving 8 bases between them. Researchers ran the PCR with 60 Vbeta and 13 Jbeta primers. This table comes from immunoSEQ multiplex PCR, and its TCRdb copy is limited to in-frame clones, with some not included. Of about 130,000 clones listed, around 85% were seen once; the top ten hold under 7.5%. General study findings and limits: Reports indicate that TCR beta sequences accurately predicted the HLA-A and HLA-B alleles of most subjects. Some V segments, including TRBV6-2 and TRBV6-3, were excluded as indistinguishable.

The sequence derives from a woman under 40 in good health and CMV-seropositive. J is TRBJ2-3 and V is TRBV28; no reliable D call. The sample comprised PBMCs. The CDR3 nucleotides read TGTGCCAGCAGTTTATCTTTAGAAACAGATACGCAGTATTTT. Its protein is CASSLSLETDTQYF.